One T cell receptor (beta chain) is described in this entry. Its antigen is as yet unknown. Within the ViraFEST assay, antigen-specific CD4+ T cells underwent expansion with viral peptide pools prior to sequencing. Having been cultured for about 10 days, the cells underwent CD4+ T cell isolation. All participants had two doses of either the BNT162b2 or mRNA-1273 vaccine. Fresh IL-2-containing medium replaced half the medium on days 3 and 7. Germline V gene data show CDR1 as SGHAT and CDR2 as FQDESV (reference sequence). Trimming stripped 0 bases from V and 2 bases from J, with 10 bases between. This CDR3 is built from 15 residues. The entry originates in a study of vaccination effects on CD4 cells after COVID-19. In the study overall: Sampling occurred a median 72 days post second dose, range 14 to 241.

TCRdb's copy holds only in-frame clones and misses some; the assay was immunoSEQ multiplex PCR. There are fewer than 85,000 clones in the sample; 76% occur only once, and around 0.95% lies in the top ten. The sequencing used CD4+ T cells from PBMCs cultured with HCoV-OC43 spike peptides, collected after COVID-19 vaccination. Subset here: HCoV-OC43 spike overlapping peptide pool stimulation. The chain couples TRBV11-1 to TRBJ1-2, with D unclear. The receptor was isolated from a human donor who received a COVID-19 vaccine. The CDR3 loop is CASSLAPTENYGYTF. The CDR3 DNA is TGTGCCAGCAGCTTAGCCCCGACGGAAAACTATGGCTACACCTTC.